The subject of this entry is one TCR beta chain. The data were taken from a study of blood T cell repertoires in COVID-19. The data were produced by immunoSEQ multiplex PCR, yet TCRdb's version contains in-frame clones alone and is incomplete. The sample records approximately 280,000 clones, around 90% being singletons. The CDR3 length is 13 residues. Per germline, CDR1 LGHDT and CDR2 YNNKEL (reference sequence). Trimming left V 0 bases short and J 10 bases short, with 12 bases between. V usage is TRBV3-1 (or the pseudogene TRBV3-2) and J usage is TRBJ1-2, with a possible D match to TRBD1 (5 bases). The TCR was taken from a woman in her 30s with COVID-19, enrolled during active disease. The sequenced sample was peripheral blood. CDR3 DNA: TGTGCCAGCAGCCAAGAATTGGGGCCGATCTACACCTTC. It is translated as CASSQELGPIYTF.